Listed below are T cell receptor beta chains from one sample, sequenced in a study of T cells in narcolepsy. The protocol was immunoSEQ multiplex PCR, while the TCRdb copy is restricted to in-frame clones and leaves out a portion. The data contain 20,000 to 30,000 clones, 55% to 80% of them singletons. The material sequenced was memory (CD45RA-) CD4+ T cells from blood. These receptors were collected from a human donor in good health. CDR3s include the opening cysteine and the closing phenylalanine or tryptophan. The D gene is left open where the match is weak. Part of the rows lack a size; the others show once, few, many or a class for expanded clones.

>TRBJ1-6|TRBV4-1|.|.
CASSQDPSRGYNSPLHF
TGCGCCAGCAGCCAAGACCCTTCGAGGGGCTATAATTCACCCCTCCACTTT
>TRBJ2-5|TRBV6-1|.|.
CASSGGTVGPETQYF
TGTGCCAGCAGTGGCGGGACAGTCGGGCCGGAGACCCAGTACTTC
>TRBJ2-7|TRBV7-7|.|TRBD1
CASSPDRGGEQYF
TGTGCCAGCAGCCCCGACAGGGGTGGCGAGCAGTACTTC
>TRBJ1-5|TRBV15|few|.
CATSRDFSAQPQHF
TGTGCCACCAGCAGAGATTTTTCGGCTCAGCCCCAGCATTTT
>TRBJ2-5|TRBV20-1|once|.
CSAPVVETQYF
TGCAGTGCCCCCGTGGTGGAGACCCAGTACTTC
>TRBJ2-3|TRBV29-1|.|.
CSGPRGAGSADTQYF
TGCAGCGGCCCTAGGGGGGCGGGGAGCGCAGATACGCAGTATTTT
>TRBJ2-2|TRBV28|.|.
CAIRRGEDTGELFF
TGTGCCATCAGGAGGGGAGAGGACACCGGGGAGCTGTTTTTT
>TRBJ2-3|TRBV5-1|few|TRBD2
CASRLPSGSGADTQYF
TGCGCCAGCAGACTCCCTAGCGGGAGTGGTGCAGATACGCAGTATTTT
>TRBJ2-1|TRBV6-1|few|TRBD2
CASSKREGPNEQFF
TGTGCCAGCAGCAAGCGGGAGGGACCCAATGAGCAGTTCTTC
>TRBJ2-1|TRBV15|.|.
CATSRVGGTDNEQFF
TGTGCCACCAGCAGAGTCGGCGGGACCGACAATGAGCAGTTCTTC
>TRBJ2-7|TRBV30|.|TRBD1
CAWRDSVLGEQYF
TGTGCCTGGCGGGACAGTGTTTTAGGCGAGCAGTACTTC
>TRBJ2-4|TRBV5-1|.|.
CASSFESAKNIQYF
TGCGCCAGCAGCTTCGAGAGCGCCAAAAACATTCAGTACTTC
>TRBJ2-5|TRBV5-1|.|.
CASSLRVGKETQYF
TGCGCCAGCAGCCTCAGGGTGGGAAAAGAGACCCAGTACTTC
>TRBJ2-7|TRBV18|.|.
CASSDDPYEQYF
TGTGCCAGCTCAGACGATCCCTACGAGCAGTACTTC
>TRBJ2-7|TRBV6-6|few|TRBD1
CASSPRGRRGIYEQYF
TGTGCCAGCAGTCCTAGGGGGCGCAGAGGCATCTACGAGCAGTACTTC
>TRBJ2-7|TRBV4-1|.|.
CASSQEPLGLYEQYF
TGCGCCAGCAGCCAAGAGCCTCTTGGCCTCTACGAGCAGTACTTC
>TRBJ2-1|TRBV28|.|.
CASSLFSPAGYEQFF
TGTGCCAGCAGTTTATTTAGCCCGGCAGGGTATGAGCAGTTCTTC
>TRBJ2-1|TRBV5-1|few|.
CASSTDTWSYNEQFF
TGCGCCAGCAGTACCGACACTTGGTCCTACAATGAGCAGTTCTTC
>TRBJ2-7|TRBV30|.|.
CAWSGTVTYEQYF
TGTGCCTGGAGTGGCACGGTTACCTACGAGCAGTACTTC
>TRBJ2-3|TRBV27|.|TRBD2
CASRLAGTCGTDTQYF
TGTGCCAGCAGACTAGCGGGAACATGTGGAACAGATACGCAGTATTTT
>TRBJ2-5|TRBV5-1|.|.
CASSPTSPQETQYF
TGCGCCAGCAGCCCAACCAGCCCCCAAGAGACCCAGTACTTC
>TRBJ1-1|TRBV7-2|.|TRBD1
CASRQDGQGAREAFF
TGTGCCAGCAGGCAAGATGGACAGGGTGCCCGTGAAGCTTTCTTT
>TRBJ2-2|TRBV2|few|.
CASTGRATGELFF
TGTGCCAGCACGGGCAGGGCTACCGGGGAGCTGTTTTTT
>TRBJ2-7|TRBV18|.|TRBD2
CASSPVAGGPNYEQYF
TGTGCCAGCTCACCTGTAGCGGGAGGGCCTAACTACGAGCAGTACTTC
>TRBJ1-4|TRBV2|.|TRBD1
CASTVDRGGEKLFF
TGTGCCAGCACCGTGGACAGGGGTGGGGAAAAACTGTTTTTT
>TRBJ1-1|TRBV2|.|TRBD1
CASSGRQGVDTEAFF
TGTGCCAGCAGTGGGCGACAGGGAGTAGACACTGAAGCTTTCTTT
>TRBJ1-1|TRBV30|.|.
CAWSTRRATEAFF
TGTGCCTGGAGTACACGCAGGGCCACTGAAGCTTTCTTT
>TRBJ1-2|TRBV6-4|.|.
CAAAIGPTPFF
TGTGCCGCTGCGATAGGTCCTACCCCCTTCTTC
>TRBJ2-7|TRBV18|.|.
CASSPATPEQYF
TGTGCCAGCTCACCCGCGACCCCGGAGCAGTACTTC
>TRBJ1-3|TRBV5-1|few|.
CASSLSSGNTIYF
TGCGCCAGCAGCCTCAGCTCCGGAAACACCATATATTTT
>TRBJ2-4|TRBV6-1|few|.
CASSGTSGPKNIQYF
TGTGCCAGCAGTGGGACCTCGGGGCCCAAAAACATTCAGTACTTC
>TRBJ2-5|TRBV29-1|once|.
CSVPQGRETQYF
TGCAGCGTGCCTCAGGGGAGGGAGACCCAGTACTTC
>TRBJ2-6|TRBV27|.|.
CARTHYRVGPLPGANVLTF
TGTGCCAGAACACACTACCGAGTGGGACCGCTTCCGGGGGCCAACGTCCTGACTTTC
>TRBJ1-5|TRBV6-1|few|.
CASSDPYGTVYQPQHF
TGTGCCAGCAGTGACCCCTACGGGACGGTCTATCAGCCCCAGCATTTT
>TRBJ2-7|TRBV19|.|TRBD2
CASSISKGTSGIYEQYF
TGTGCCAGTAGTATATCGAAAGGGACTAGCGGGATCTACGAGCAGTACTTC
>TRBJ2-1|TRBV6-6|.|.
CASSYSKRAYNEQFF
TGTGCCAGCAGTTACTCGAAAAGAGCCTACAATGAGCAGTTCTTC
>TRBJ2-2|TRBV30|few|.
CAWTVLGPSSGELFF
TGTGCCTGGACGGTATTGGGTCCCAGCAGCGGGGAGCTGTTTTTT
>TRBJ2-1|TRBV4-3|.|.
CASSQDRQFGNEQFF
TGCGCCAGCAGCCAAGATCGGCAGTTCGGCAATGAGCAGTTCTTC
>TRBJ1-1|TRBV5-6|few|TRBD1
CASSPGGVGTEAFF
TGTGCCAGCAGCCCAGGGGGGGTGGGCACTGAAGCTTTCTTT
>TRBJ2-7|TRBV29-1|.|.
CSGGEDYEQYF
TGCAGCGGGGGGGAGGATTACGAGCAGTACTTC
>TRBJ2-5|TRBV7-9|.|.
CASSSYRDEETQYF
TGTGCCAGCAGCTCCTACAGGGACGAAGAGACCCAGTACTTC
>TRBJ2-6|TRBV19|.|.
CASSIPRSGANVLTF
TGTGCCAGTAGTATCCCCCGCTCTGGGGCCAACGTCCTGACTTTC
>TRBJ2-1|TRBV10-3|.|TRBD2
CATRASGDWEQFF
TGTGCCACCCGGGCTAGCGGGGACTGGGAGCAGTTCTTC
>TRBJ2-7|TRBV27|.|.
CASTGGGGCYEQYF
TGTGCCAGCACGGGGGGAGGGGGTTGCTACGAGCAGTACTTC
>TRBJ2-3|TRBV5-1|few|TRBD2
CASSPGLVGTDTQYF
TGCGCCAGCAGCCCGGGACTAGTTGGAACAGATACGCAGTATTTT
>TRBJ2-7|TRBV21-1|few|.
CASSNRDTGAYEQYF
TGTGCCAGCAGCAACCGGGACACGGGGGCCTACGAGCAGTACTTC
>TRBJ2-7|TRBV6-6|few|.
CASSRDTAYEQYF
TGTGCCAGCAGCCGGGACACGGCCTACGAGCAGTACTTC
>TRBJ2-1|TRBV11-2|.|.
CASSLRDEQFF
TGTGCCAGCAGCTTAAGGGATGAGCAGTTCTTC
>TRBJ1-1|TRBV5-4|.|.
CASSTGGGGRTEAFF
TGTGCCAGCAGCACCGGAGGGGGTGGAAGGACTGAAGCTTTCTTT
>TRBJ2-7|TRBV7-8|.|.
CASSLAGMISGEQYF
TGTGCCAGCAGCTTAGCAGGGATGATCTCGGGCGAGCAGTACTTC
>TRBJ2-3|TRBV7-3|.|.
CASSLIGGDTDTQYF
TGTGCCAGCAGCTTAATCGGGGGAGACACAGATACGCAGTATTTT
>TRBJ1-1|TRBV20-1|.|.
CSARDRDRAFF
TGCAGTGCTAGAGATCGAGACAGGGCTTTCTTT
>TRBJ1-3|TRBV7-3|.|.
CASSSNLPGPRNTIYF
TGTGCCAGCAGCTCAAACCTCCCAGGACCAAGAAACACCATATATTTT
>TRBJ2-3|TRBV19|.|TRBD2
CASSTSGVSDTQYF
TGTGCCAGTAGTACTAGCGGGGTCTCAGATACGCAGTATTTT
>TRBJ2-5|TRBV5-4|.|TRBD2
CASSSSSSGGTQYF
TGTGCCAGCAGCTCCTCTAGTAGCGGGGGGACCCAGTACTTC
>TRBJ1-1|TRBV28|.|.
CASSLSEGWSTEAFF
TGTGCCAGCAGTTTATCTGAGGGATGGAGCACTGAAGCTTTCTTT
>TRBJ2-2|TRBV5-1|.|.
CASSLMGGELFF
TGCGCCAGCAGCTTGATGGGCGGGGAGCTGTTTTTT
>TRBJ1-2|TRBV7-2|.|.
CASSLAGRGGYTF
TGTGCCAGCAGCTTAGCAGGGAGGGGTGGCTACACCTTC
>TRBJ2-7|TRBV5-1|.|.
CASSPQGRGDEQYF
TGCGCCAGCAGTCCACAGGGTCGGGGCGACGAGCAGTACTTC
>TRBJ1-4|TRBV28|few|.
CASSSGSTNEKLFF
TGTGCCAGCAGTTCAGGGTCAACTAATGAAAAACTGTTTTTT